This T cell receptor (beta chain) was recorded in a study of human T cells and chemical hapten exposure. Across the whole study: Predominantly women, the patients had alopecia areata, totalis or universalis.

Broader study findings: DPC sensitization left the count of TCRs above 1 in 1000 unchanged.

Time point meaning: pre-sensitization, week 0. Indicated treatment: therapeutic diphenylcyclopropenone sensitization with weekly scalp DPC. In every case, blood was obtained before the patch test was applied. Alopecia patients, 18 to 70 years old and DPC-suitable, served as donors. This clonotype was counted a few times. No antigen is known for it. TCRdb fed the RACE reads into MiXCR, producing one record per CDR3 protein. The data show some 70,000 distinct CDR3 sequences, roughly 9.7% seen once. The sequence was collected from a woman aged 50 to 60 with alopecia areata. Some clones in this sample may be carry-over from other donors' samples. Sequencing was performed on whole blood, taken in connection with sensitization to the hapten diphenylcyclopropenone (DPC).

CDR3 sequence (DNA): TGTGCCATCAGTGTATCAGGGGGCGAAACTGAAGCTTTCTTT. Encoded protein: CAISVSGGETEAFF. The V gene is TRBV10-3, the J gene TRBJ1-1; 8 bases line up with TRBD1. Germline CDR1 is ENHRY and CDR2 is SYGVKD. With V trimmed by 4 bases and J by 5 bases, 6 bases remained unmatched. There are 14 residues in the CDR3.